This T cell receptor beta chain was recovered during a study of blood T cells in healthy people across ages. Whole-study findings and limits: Higher naive T cell percentage went strongly together with higher TCR beta diversity. Greater diversity and more naive CD4+ cells were seen in long-lived donors than in aged donors.

This CDR3 spans 15 amino acids. The germline V gene encodes CDR1 SEHNR and CDR2 FQNEAQ (reference sequence). The trim removed 5 bases at V and 6 bases at J, leaving 12 bases unmatched. A second PCR of roughly 7 to 11 cycles used a sample-barcoded 5' primer and a J-beta primer mix. All samples gave at least 2.5 million CDR3-containing paired-end reads. TCRdb recomputed calls from the 5' RACE reads with MiXCR, one row per CDR3 protein. The table lists 1.5 million to 2 million distinct CDR3 sequences, 28% of them singletons. As concerns this clonotype: Its specificity is not known.

Sequencing was performed on blood. The receptor comes from a woman in her 30s in good health. The rearrangement links TRBV7-9 to TRBJ2-7, with 8 positions matching TRBD2. CDR3 loop: CASSPRSSGISEQYF. For the CDR3, the DNA is TGTGCCAGCAGCCCCCGGAGTAGCGGGATCAGCGAGCAGTACTTC.